This T cell receptor (beta chain) is drawn from a study of T cells in Graves' hyperthyroidism and ophthalmopathy. RNA transcripts provided the source from which TCR beta CDR3 regions were amplified. First-round RT-PCR targeting the TCR CDR3 was performed with the HTBI primer set. TCRdb reprocessed the multiplex PCR reads with MiXCR, giving one entry per CDR3 protein. The table includes some 550,000 distinct CDR3 sequences, 16% detected once. V was cut by 1 base and J by 6 bases, with 10 bases left in between. This CDR3 is 14 amino acids long. Looked up from germline, CDR1 is SGHTA and CDR2 is FQGNSA. This clonotype was counted between two and nine times.

The TCR was taken from a woman aged 40 to 49 with Graves' ophthalmopathy. The rearrangement joins TRBV7-2 to TRBJ2-1, with D possibly being TRBD2 (6 bases). Sequencing was carried out using blood. The CDR3: CASSLVEGLNEQFF. The CDR3 bases are TGTGCCAGCAGCTTAGTAGAGGGACTCAATGAGCAGTTCTTC.